The sequence of this TCR beta chain was determined in a study of yellow fever vaccine responses in identical twins. Findings and caveats of the study: Each twin's T cell response to the vaccine was reported to look partly convergent and partly personalized.

From germline, CDR1 is SNHLY and CDR2 FYNNEI. The CDR3 is 13 amino acids. The trim removed 1 base at V and 4 bases at J, leaving 1 base unmatched. MiXCR, applied by TCRdb to the RT-PCR reads, yields one record per CDR3 protein. The sample lists roughly 20,000 distinct CDR3 sequences; less than 75% were seen once. A few counts support this clonotype. Its specificity is not known. The rearrangement joins TRBV2 to TRBJ2-7; 7 positions match TRBD1. The sequence was collected from a woman aged 18-35 years who received the yellow fever vaccine. The starting material was T cells from blood (PBMCs), unsorted or a sorted subset (not recorded which), obtained before or after yellow fever vaccination (not recorded which). This chain's CDR3 is CASSEVRGYEQYV. The CDR3 region has the DNA TGTGCCAGCAGTGAAGTCAGGGGGTACGAGCAGTACGTC.